The source of this TCR beta chain is a study of blood T cells in healthy people across ages. Findings of the study overall: The study regarded diversity estimates from one million T cells as underestimates. More naive CD4+ cells and higher diversity were found in long-lived than in aged donors.

Together with a sample-barcoded 5' primer, a J-beta primer mix was included in a second PCR lasting roughly 6 to 12 cycles. TCRdb re-called the 5' RACE reads with MiXCR, one entry per CDR3 protein. The sample lists roughly 640,000 distinct CDR3 sequences; less than 35% were seen once. The CDR3 has 14 amino acids. Looked up from germline, CDR1 is GTSNPN and CDR2 is SVGIG (reference sequence). Trimming cost V 3 bases and J 6 bases, with 14 bases left between them. Remarks on this clonotype: The antigen remains unidentified.

Peripheral blood samples of roughly 9.8 milliliters were drawn from each donor. The clonotype comes from a woman older than 75 in good health. Sequencing was done on a sample of blood. The chain uses TRBV30 and TRBJ1-4, with D possibly TRBD1 on 6 matching bases. The CDR3 region has the DNA TGTGCCTGGAGGGTCGTCAGGGGTCATGAAAAACTGTTTTTT. Residues: CAWRVVRGHEKLFF.